A single sample is the source of the 6 T cell receptor beta chains below, sequenced in a study of blood T cell repertoires in COVID-19. Sequenced by immunoSEQ multiplex PCR; TCRdb stores in-frame clones only, minus some. In the table there are more than 350,000 clones, more than 70% of which are singletons. The specimen was peripheral blood. These receptors all come from a woman aged 25 to 39 with COVID-19, enrolled during active disease.

The V call is TRBV4-2, the J call TRBJ2-5; 9 bases align to TRBD2. The V and J ends lost 1 base and 3 bases, in that order; junction bases with no gene match: 6. This CDR3 is built from 16 residues. Germline lookup yields CDR1 LGHNA and CDR2 YNFKEQ. The CDR3 region is CASSQGSERGEETQYF. The CDR3 nucleotides read TGTGCCAGCAGCCAAGGTAGCGAGCGGGGGGAAGAGACCCAGTACTTC.

The V call is TRBV6-5, the J call TRBJ1-5; 9 bases line up with TRBD1. J was trimmed by 6 bases and V by 5 bases; bases with no gene match: 8. The length of the CDR3 is 15 residues. In germline, CDR1 is MNHEY, CDR2 SVGAGI. The CDR3 loop is CASSSTGGVSQPQHF. The CDR3 bases are TGTGCCAGCAGTAGTACAGGGGGCGTGAGTCAGCCCCAGCATTTT.

This chain connects TRBV5-1 to TRBJ2-7, with TRBD2 identical over 14 bases. This CDR3 has 16 residues. The V gene's germline CDR1 is SGHRS and CDR2 YFSETQ. After removal of 0 bases from V and 5 bases from J, the junction contained 4 bases not matched to a gene. Here the CDR3 reads CASSLGGTSGSNEQYF. CDR3 DNA sequence: TGCGCCAGCAGCTTGGGGGGGACTAGCGGGAGTAACGAGCAGTACTTC.

The CDR3 sequence is CASRGLAGSEGYNEQFF. In nucleotides, the CDR3 is TGCGCCAGCAGGGGACTAGCGGGATCGGAAGGCTACAATGAGCAGTTCTTC. The V gene is TRBV5-1, the J gene TRBJ2-1; 13 bases are shared with TRBD2. The CDR3 has 17 amino acids. Per germline, CDR1 SGHRS and CDR2 YFSETQ. The ends lost 5 bases at V and 3 bases at J; junction bases unmatched: 8.

Notes on this clone: A read error may produce the germline difference seen at one junction end. J is TRBJ2-7 and V is TRBV7-7; maybe TRBD1 (6 bases). Germline V gene data show CDR1 as SSHAT and CDR2 as FNYEAQ (reference sequence). CDR3 length: 15 residues. CDR3 in DNA: TGTGCTAGCAGCTTAGGGCCAGGGGAGAACTACGAGCAGTACTTC. This encodes CASSLGPGENYEQYF.

The chain is built from TRBV27 and TRBJ2-3, with TRBD2 matching 12 bases. Trimming cost V 4 bases and J 3 bases; bases outside gene matches: 14. The CDR3 is made up of 19 amino acids. Germline V CDR1 and CDR2: MNHEY, SMNVEV (reference sequence). The CDR3 region is CASSSWTSGARGGTDTQYF. In DNA, the CDR3 is TGTGCCAGCAGTTCGTGGACTAGCGGGGCCCGAGGGGGTACAGATACGCAGTATTTT.